One TCR beta chain is described in this entry. Antigen unknown. A read error may account for a junction end that differs from germline. This sample is drawn from a study of tumor-infiltrating lymphocytes in primary liver carcinoma. Study-wide results and limits: About 8-25% of top clones, no more, were shared by all five regions. The study found tumor-adjacent and tumor-blood pairs overlapped less than tumor region pairs.

This CDR3 spans 15 amino acids. Per the germline V gene, CDR1 is MNHEY and CDR2 is SVGAGI. Making TCR beta cDNA involved approximately 510 ng total RNA and a constant-region primer. Three nested multiplex PCR rounds of slightly modified ARM-PCR generated TCR beta libraries. Amplification in the first two PCR rounds was performed using TRBV1-TRBV30 forward primers and a C-beta reverse primer for approximately 10 cycles each. TCRdb redid the calling of the multiplex PCR reads with MiXCR, one entry per CDR3 protein. Among fewer than 70,000 distinct CDR3 sequences listed, less than 75% were seen once. Co-extracted RNA and DNA came from around 18-30 mg of unsorted bulk tissue. Every patient in the cohort had a primary liver carcinoma. That carcinoma was treated by surgical resection. The study found over 90% viable tumor cells in every tumor sample.

The V gene is TRBV6-5, the J gene TRBJ2-3, with no clear D. Sequencing used liver tumor tissue from sampling region 2. Subset noted: tumor region T2, inferior pole. This sequence was found in a middle-aged man with primary liver carcinoma and hepatitis B virus infection. The CDR3 sequence is CASSYAVLSTVTQYF. DNA for the CDR3: TGTGCCAGCAGTTACGCGGTGCTAAGCACAGTTACGCAGTATTTT.